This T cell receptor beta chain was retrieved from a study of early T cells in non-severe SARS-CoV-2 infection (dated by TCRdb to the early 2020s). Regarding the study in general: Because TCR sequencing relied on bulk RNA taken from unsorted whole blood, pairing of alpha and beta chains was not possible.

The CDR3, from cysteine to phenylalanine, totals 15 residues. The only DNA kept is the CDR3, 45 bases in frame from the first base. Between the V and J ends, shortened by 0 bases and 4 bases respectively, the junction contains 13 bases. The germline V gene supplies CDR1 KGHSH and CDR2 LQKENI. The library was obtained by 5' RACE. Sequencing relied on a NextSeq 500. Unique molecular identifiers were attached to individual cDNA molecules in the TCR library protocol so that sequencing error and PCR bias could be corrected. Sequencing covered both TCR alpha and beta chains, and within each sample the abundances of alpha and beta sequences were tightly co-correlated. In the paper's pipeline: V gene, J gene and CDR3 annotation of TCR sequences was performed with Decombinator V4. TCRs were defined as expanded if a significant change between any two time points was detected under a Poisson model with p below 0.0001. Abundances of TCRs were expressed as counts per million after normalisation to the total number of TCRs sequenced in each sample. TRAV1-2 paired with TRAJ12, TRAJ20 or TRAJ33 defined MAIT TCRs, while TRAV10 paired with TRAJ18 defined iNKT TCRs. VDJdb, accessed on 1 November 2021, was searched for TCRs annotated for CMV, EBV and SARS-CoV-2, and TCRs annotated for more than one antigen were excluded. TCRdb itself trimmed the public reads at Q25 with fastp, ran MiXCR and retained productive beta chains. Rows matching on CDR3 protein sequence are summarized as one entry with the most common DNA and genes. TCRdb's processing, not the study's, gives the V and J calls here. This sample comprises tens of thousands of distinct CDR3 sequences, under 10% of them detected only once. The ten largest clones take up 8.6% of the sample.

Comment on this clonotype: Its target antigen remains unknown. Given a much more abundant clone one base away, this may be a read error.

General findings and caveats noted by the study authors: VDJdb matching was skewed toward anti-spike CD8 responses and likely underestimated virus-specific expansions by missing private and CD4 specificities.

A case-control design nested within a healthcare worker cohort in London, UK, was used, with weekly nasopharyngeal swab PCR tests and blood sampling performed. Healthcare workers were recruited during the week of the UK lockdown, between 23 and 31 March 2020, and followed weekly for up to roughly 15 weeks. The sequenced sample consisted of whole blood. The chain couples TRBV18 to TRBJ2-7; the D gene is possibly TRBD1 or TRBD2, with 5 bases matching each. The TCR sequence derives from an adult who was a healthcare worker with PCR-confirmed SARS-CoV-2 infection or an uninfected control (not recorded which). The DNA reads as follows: TGTGCCAGCTCACCACCCCGGGGCCCCACGTACGAGCAGTACTTC. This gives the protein CASSPPRGPTYEQYF.